The subject of this entry is one T cell receptor (beta chain). Its antigen is undetermined. The V end lost 3 bases, the J end lost 2 bases, and 10 bases lay between the germline ends. The CDR3 consists of 14 residues. Per germline, CDR1 MDHEN and CDR2 SYDVKM. Sequencing was performed with immunoSEQ multiplex PCR; in TCRdb, only in-frame clones are kept and a portion is missing. This repertoire shows about 150,000 clones, approximately 90% found once; its top ten account for just over 5%. The record originates from a study of T cell responses to AZD1222 COVID-19 vaccine. Study-wide results and limits: Among AZD1222 vaccinees, only 5 to 7 were seropositive at baseline. Repertoire sampling was restricted to post-peak T cell response timepoints. The donor group comprised mostly white British people and more females; the analysis possibly underestimated clonal diversity.

The V call is TRBV28, the J call TRBJ1-1; possibly TRBD1 for D (5 bases). The TCR sequence derives from an adult in good health. Sequenced material: peripheral blood, taken on day 0 of AZD1222 vaccination. In nucleotides, the CDR3 is TGTGCCAGCAGTTTGGTTAGGGGTAACACTGAAGCTTTCTTT. Translating it yields CASSLVRGNTEAFF.